This T cell receptor (beta chain) was sequenced for a study of OX40 agonist ivuxolimab in advanced cancers. The study's findings and limits: Some nonresponders likewise displayed low normalized T-cell clonal expansion.

The CDR3 totals 16 residues. Per germline, CDR1 SGHVS and CDR2 FNYEAQ. V was pared by 0 bases and J by 0 bases, with 9 bases between. Method: immunoSEQ multiplex PCR; TCRdb's copy keeps in-frame clones and lacks some. The table has around 19,000 clones, 65% to 75% seen once. About this clone: Antigen specificity is unknown.

The TCR was taken from an adult with an advanced solid tumor such as melanoma, head and neck, liver or kidney cancer. This material consisted of CD4+ or CD8+ T cells sorted from blood, taken in a trial of the OX40 agonist ivuxolimab. This sequence joins TRBV7-6 and TRBJ2-1; no clear D gene. The CDR3 spells CASSLASLSSYNEQFF. In DNA form, the CDR3 reads TGTGCCAGCAGCTTAGCATCGCTTAGCTCCTACAATGAGCAGTTCTTC.